This TCR beta chain was sequenced during a study of blood T cell repertoires in COVID-19. Study details: PBMCs, B-cell-depleted T cells, or T cells were the source of the cDNA or gDNA that made up the material.

TCRdb's table, derived via immunoSEQ multiplex PCR, lists solely in-frame clones and lacks some. The sample shows about 120,000 clones, roughly 79% of them seen only once. Trimming removed 5 bases at V and 3 bases at J, with 14 bases between. Germline V CDR1 and CDR2: SGHRS, YFSETQ. The CDR3 spans 15 residues. The sample consisted of peripheral blood. The source of this sequence is a man between 70 and 80 years old with acute or convalescent COVID-19. This rearrangement joins TRBV5-1 to TRBJ2-2; D uncertain. CDR3 amino acids: CASSIAVSDTGELFF. DNA of the CDR3: TGCGCCAGCAGTATTGCGGTTTCGGACACCGGGGAGCTGTTTTTT.